Each of the 19 T cell receptor beta chains below was sequenced from the same sample in a study of T cell responses to AZD1222 COVID-19 vaccine. The protocol was immunoSEQ multiplex PCR, while the TCRdb copy is restricted to in-frame clones and leaves out a portion. Here the sample spans approximately 140,000 clones, approximately 92% being singletons. The sample in question was peripheral blood, obtained 28 days after the second AZD1222 dose. The receptors stem from an adult who received the AZD1222 COVID-19 vaccine.

This chain connects TRBV19 to TRBJ2-7, with 12 bases identical to TRBD2. V lost 5 bases and J lost 2; bases outside the gene matches: 1. The CDR3 loop spans 14 amino acids. The V gene's germline CDR1 is LNHDA and CDR2 SQIVND (reference sequence). CDR3 DNA: TGTGCCAGTAGTCTAGCGGGAGGGGCCTACGAGCAGTACTTC. As protein: CASSLAGGAYEQYF.

This sequence joins TRBV4-1 and TRBJ1-2; a possible D gene is TRBD1 (5 bases). The CDR3 runs 14 residues. Per germline, CDR1 MGHRA and CDR2 YSYEKL. V gave up 0 bases and J gave up 5 bases, with 10 bases separating them. CDR3 in DNA: TGCGCCAGCAGCCAAGAGTGGGGCGGGTATGGCTACACCTTC. Translated: CASSQEWGGYGYTF.

This sequence joins TRBV19 and TRBJ2-1; 7 bases fit TRBD2. Germline values: CDR1 LNHDA, CDR2 SQIVND (reference sequence). The CDR3 is 15 residues long. The J segment lost 13 bases and the V segment lost 3 bases, leaving 15 bases of the junction unmatched. The CDR3 nucleotides are TGTGCCAGTAGTATCCCCGGCGGGGGAGGCCTGCCTCAGTTCTTC. This codes for CASSIPGGGGLPQFF.

This clone is a singleton in its sample. The rearrangement uses TRBV19 and TRBJ2-5; 10 nucleotides align to TRBD2. Trimming took 3 bases from V and 4 from J; bases not matched to a gene: 11. The CDR3 contains 17 residues. Germline CDR1 LNHDA, CDR2 SQIVND (reference sequence). This CDR3 is CASSIRGLAGVPETQYF. CDR3 sequence (DNA): TGTGCCAGTAGTATTCGTGGGCTAGCGGGAGTTCCAGAGACCCAGTACTTC.

The V gene is TRBV7-9, the J gene TRBJ2-7; 7 bases match TRBD2. With V trimmed by 5 bases and J by 2 bases, 9 bases remained unmatched. The V gene's germline CDR1 is SEHNR and CDR2 FQNEAQ (reference sequence). The length of the CDR3 is 15 residues. The CDR3 DNA is TGTGCCAGCAGCCACCGGGACTACCGTCCCTACGAGCAGTACTTC. It is translated as CASSHRDYRPYEQYF.

The V and J genes are TRBV6-6 and TRBJ2-1; 10 bases fit TRBD2. The CDR3 spans 16 residues. V was pared by 1 base and J by 9 bases, with 9 bases of the junction left unmatched. Germline V gene data show CDR1 as MNHNY and CDR2 as SVGAGI (reference sequence). CDR3: CASSYYPAGGLIEQFF. CDR3 coding DNA: TGTGCCAGCAGTTACTATCCAGCGGGAGGGCTTATTGAGCAGTTCTTC.

The V call is TRBV7-9, the J call TRBJ2-7; 7 bases are a match to TRBD1. J was trimmed by 5 bases and V by 5 bases; bases with no gene match: 6. Germline-derived CDR1 and CDR2 are SEHNR and FQNEAQ (reference sequence). CDR3 length equals 13 residues. CDR3 coding DNA: TGTGCCAGCAGCCCGGGACAGCCCCACGAGCAGTACTTC. It encodes CASSPGQPHEQYF.

This clone occurred a few times. The V gene is TRBV4-2, the J gene TRBJ1-6; 9 bases are a match to TRBD1. V shed 3 bases and J 4 bases; nucleotides not matched to a gene: 7. Germline assignment: CDR1 LGHNA and CDR2 YNFKEQ. The CDR3 runs to 17 residues. The CDR3: CASSQGNRGQYNSPLHF. The CDR3 nucleotides are TGTGCCAGCAGCCAGGGCAACAGGGGGCAATATAATTCACCCCTCCACTTT.

V and J are TRBV5-1 and TRBJ1-2; no clear D. Trimming shortened V by 2 bases and J by 2 bases, and 13 bases separated the two germline ends. Germline V gene sequence: CDR1 SGHRS, CDR2 YFSETQ. This CDR3 has 15 residues. The CDR3 here is CASSFSPTENYGYTF. The CDR3 DNA reads TGCGCCAGCAGCTTCTCCCCGACTGAAAACTATGGCTACACCTTC.

This clone was counted only a few times. This chain joins TRBV2 and TRBJ1-5; D perhaps matches TRBD1 (5 bases). The CDR3 runs to 18 residues. V lost 4 bases to trimming and J lost 11 bases, with 30 bases between them. Germline loops: CDR1 SNHLY, CDR2 FYNNEI. The CDR3 spells CASSVSAGFGDRIEAQHF. In DNA, the CDR3 is TGTGCCAGCAGTGTGTCCGCCGGGTTCGGGGACCGCATCGAGGCCCAGCATTTT. The variable domain in full, completed from reference TRBV2 and TRBJ1-5, reads EPEVTQTPSHQVTQMGQEVILRCVPISNHLYFYWYRQILGQKVEFLVSFYNNEISEKSEIFDDQFSVERPDGSNFTLKIRSTKLEDSAMYFCASSVSAGFGDRIEAQHFGDGTRLSIL.

The CDR3 is CASSDWGGRTYNEQFF. CDR3 sequence (DNA): TGTGCCAGCAGTGACTGGGGCGGGCGAACCTACAATGAGCAGTTCTTC. This sequence joins TRBV6-1 and TRBJ2-1; D could derive from TRBD1 or TRBD2 (5 bases each). The germline V gene has CDR1 MNHNS and CDR2 SASEGT. V dropped 3 bases and J dropped 2 bases, with 14 bases sitting between them. CDR3 size: 16 residues.

The V and J genes are TRBV11-2 and TRBJ1-2; D ambiguous. Trimming shortened V by 4 bases and J by 3 bases, and 12 bases separated the two germline ends. The CDR3 runs 14 residues. The V gene's germline CDR1 is SGHAT and CDR2 FQNNGV. The CDR3 here is CASSSGVGYYGYTF. In DNA, the CDR3 is TGTGCCAGCAGCTCCGGGGTCGGATACTATGGCTACACCTTC.

The rearrangement uses TRBV5-4 and TRBJ2-2; 11 nucleotides align to TRBD2. Germline assignment: CDR1 SGHNT and CDR2 YYREEE (reference sequence). CDR3 size: 16 residues. V was clipped by 4 bases and J by 4 bases; unmatched bases: 6. The CDR3 is CASSTFSGRATGELFF. CDR3 DNA sequence: TGTGCCAGCAGCACATTTAGCGGGAGGGCCACCGGGGAGCTGTTTTTT.

This chain connects TRBV7-9 to TRBJ2-7; 7 nucleotides match TRBD1. Germline assignment: CDR1 SEHNR and CDR2 FQNEAQ (reference sequence). The V segment lost 5 bases and the J segment 3 bases; nucleotides outside the gene matches: 7. The CDR3 is 14 residues long. This CDR3 reads CASSIQGPNYEQYF. CDR3 sequence (DNA): TGTGCCAGCAGCATACAGGGGCCTAACTACGAGCAGTACTTC.

The chain links TRBV5-4 to TRBJ2-1; the match to TRBD2 covers 8 bases. The CDR3 has 16 residues. The trim removed 4 bases at V and 4 bases at J, leaving 10 bases unmatched. Germline-derived CDR1 and CDR2 are SGHNT and YYREEE (reference sequence). CDR3 coding DNA: TGTGCCAGCAGCCCTCCCCGAGCGGGAGAATACAATGAGCAGTTCTTC. Encoded protein: CASSPPRAGEYNEQFF.

The chain employs TRBV5-1 and TRBJ2-1; no clear D. CDR3 length: 12 residues. Deletions cut 4 bases from V and 8 bases from J, with 10 bases between. CDR1 is SGHRS, CDR2 YFSETQ, per germline. The CDR3 bases are TGCGCCAGCAGCCTGGGTGGATATGAGCAGTTCTTC. Translating gives CASSLGGYEQFF.

V and J are TRBV4-1 and TRBJ2-2; 7 nucleotides match TRBD1. V shed 3 bases and J 6 bases; nucleotides not matched to a gene: 1. Per germline, CDR1 MGHRA and CDR2 YSYEKL. The length of the CDR3 is 13 residues. Here the CDR3 DNA reads TGCGCCAGCAGCCACGGACAGGCCGGGGAGCTGTTTTTT. Protein: CASSHGQAGELFF.

V gene TRBV3-1 (or the pseudogene TRBV3-2) combines with J gene TRBJ1-5; 10 bases align to TRBD1. CDR1 and CDR2 (germline): LGHDT, YNNKEL (reference sequence). The trim removed 3 bases at V and 8 bases at J, leaving 4 bases unmatched. The CDR3 length is 14 residues. CDR3 region: CASSHGTGVKPQHF. The CDR3 DNA sequence: TGTGCCAGCAGCCACGGGACAGGGGTTAAGCCCCAGCATTTT.

This sequence joins TRBV7-8 and TRBJ2-7; D is possibly TRBD2 (7 bases). Trimming took off 7 bases at V and 3 bases at J, with 16 bases between the two ends. CDR1 is SGHVS and CDR2 is FQNEAQ in the germline V gene. CDR3 size: 14 residues. The CDR3 sequence is CASTTGGGIYEQYF. DNA for the CDR3: TGTGCCAGCACCACGGGGGGCGGGATCTACGAGCAGTACTTC. Full variable domain (outside the CDR3, taken from reference TRBV7-8 and TRBJ2-7): GAGVSQSPRYKVAKRGQDVALRCDPISGHVSLFWYQQALGQGPEFLTYFQNEAQLDKSGLPSDRFFAERPEGSVSTLKIQRTQQEDSAVYLCASTTGGGIYEQYFGPGTRLTVT.